A single sample is the source of the 17 T cell receptor beta chains below, sequenced in a study of T and B cells in COVID-19 patients. Multiplex PCR with BIOMED2 TRB-A/B primer pools amplified TRB rearrangements. Using its own MiXCR run on the multiplex PCR reads, TCRdb lists one record per CDR3 protein. The sample records 14,000 to 15,000 distinct CDR3 sequences, around 30% being singletons. From blood, about 250-550 ng of genomic DNA served as TRB template. Sequenced input: blood. The receptors were sampled from a human donor who had recovered from COVID-19.

V usage is TRBV19 and J usage is TRBJ2-1; 8 positions agree with TRBD2. Germline V CDR1 and CDR2: LNHDA, SQIVND (reference sequence). The CDR3 runs 16 residues. V shed 1 base, J shed 4 bases, and the junction held 6 bases outside the gene matches. In DNA form, the CDR3 reads TGTGCCAGTAGTATAGTCGGGCGGGAGGCATACAATGAGCAGTTCTTC. Translated, it gives CASSIVGREAYNEQFF.

The chain carries TRBV30 and TRBJ1-2; no definite D call. The CDR3 is made up of 13 amino acids. Germline CDR1 reads GTSNPN; CDR2 reads SVGIG (reference sequence). V dropped 3 bases and J dropped 5 bases, with 13 bases sitting between them. CDR3 residues: CAWRRGIPYGYTF. CDR3 coding DNA: TGTGCCTGGAGGAGAGGGATACCTTATGGCTACACCTTC.

This clonotype is labeled as medium-sized. The rearrangement joins TRBV19 to TRBJ2-3; possible D gene TRBD1, 6 bases. Per the germline V gene, CDR1 is LNHDA and CDR2 is SQIVND (reference sequence). The CDR3 covers 15 residues. Trimming left V 5 bases short and J 5 bases short, with 17 bases between. DNA of the CDR3: TGTGCCAGTAGTTATTCAAGGCAGGGGATAGATACGCAGTATTTT. Protein product: CASSYSRQGIDTQYF.

This clonotype counts as medium-sized (0.01 to 0.1%). This chain links TRBV19 with TRBJ2-5, with D possibly being TRBD1 (5 bases). The length of the CDR3 is 13 residues. CDR1 is LNHDA, CDR2 SQIVND, per germline (reference sequence). V was shortened by 2 bases and J by 5 bases, with 9 bases between the two germline ends. The CDR3 loop is CASSISRGETQYF. The CDR3 coding sequence is TGTGCCAGTAGTATATCTAGGGGCGAGACCCAGTACTTC.

By share, this clonotype counts as medium-sized. This chain joins TRBV19 and TRBJ2-6; unclear D gene. CDR1 and CDR2 from the germline V gene are LNHDA and SQIVND (reference sequence). Between the trimmed V and J ends, which lost 5 bases and 2 bases, there was a span of 10 bases. The CDR3 totals 15 residues. CDR3 DNA: TGTGCCAGTAGTTTTCTTGGAGCTGGGGCCAACGTCCTGACTTTC. Amino acid sequence: CASSFLGAGANVLTF.

This clonotype appeared a few times. This chain uses TRBV12-3 or TRBV12-4 with TRBJ2-4; TRBD1 matches 7 bases. V was clipped by 8 bases and J by 0 bases; unmatched bases: 19. The CDR3 totals 19 residues. In DNA form, the CDR3 reads TGTGCCAGCGGGACGACCGGGACAGCATCTTGGGGAGCCAAAAACATTCAGTACTTC. As protein: CASGTTGTASWGAKNIQYF.

The CDR3 coding sequence is TGTGCCACTTACGGGGGTCTCCTTTCGGACAATGAGCAGTTCTTC. It yields the protein CATYGGLLSDNEQFF. J is TRBJ2-1 and V is TRBV15; D is possibly TRBD2 (6 bases). Germline values: CDR1 LNHNV, CDR2 YYDKDF (reference sequence). Trimming removed 9 bases at V and 5 bases at J, with 20 bases between. The CDR3 contains 15 residues.

V and J are TRBV6-5 and TRBJ2-7; 14 bases line up with TRBD2. The CDR3 has 19 residues. The J segment lost 5 bases and the V segment lost 6 bases, leaving 18 bases of the junction unmatched. In germline, CDR1 is MNHEY, CDR2 SVGAGI. The CDR3 is CASSEATMGLAGVRHEQYF. In DNA form, the CDR3 reads TGTGCCAGCAGCGAAGCGACTATGGGACTAGCGGGAGTTCGGCACGAGCAGTACTTC.

This clonotype was observed a handful of times. This chain links TRBV7-2 with TRBJ2-7; D not certain. The CDR3 runs to 14 residues. Trimming took off 1 base at V and 3 bases at J, with 10 bases between the two ends. Per germline, CDR1 SGHTA and CDR2 FQGNSA. The CDR3 nucleotides are TGTGCCAGCAGCTTAGGTGGGAAGGTCTACGAGCAGTACTTC. Encoded protein: CASSLGGKVYEQYF.

The table lists this clonotype with a few counts. The chain's CDR3 is CASSLAGGLDNEQFF. In nucleotides, the CDR3 is TGTGCCAGCAGTTTAGCGGGAGGGCTGGACAATGAGCAGTTCTTC. The chain employs TRBV28 and TRBJ2-1, with TRBD2 matching over 9 bases. V trimming: 2 bases; J trimming: 5 bases; junction bases outside the gene matches: 4. The CDR3 spans 15 residues. CDR1 is MDHEN and CDR2 is SYDVKM in the germline V gene.

This clonotype was seen a few times. CDR3 amino acids: CAWSLTGLGGYTF. The CDR3, as DNA: TGTGCCTGGAGTTTGACAGGGTTGGGTGGCTACACCTTC. This chain connects TRBV30 to TRBJ1-2, with TRBD1 identical over 7 bases. The CDR3 totals 13 residues. Trimming cost V 2 bases and J 7 bases; bases outside gene matches: 7. The germline gives CDR1 GTSNPN, CDR2 SVGIG (reference sequence).

This clonotype is termed medium-sized. The chain recombines TRBV27 with TRBJ2-7; D tentatively fits TRBD1 or TRBD2 (5 bases each). Germline V lookup: CDR1 MNHEY, CDR2 SMNVEV (reference sequence). V lost 8 bases, J lost 6 bases, and 20 bases lay in between. This CDR3 has 14 residues. The CDR3 coding sequence is TGTGCCAGCGGGGGACGGGGCCTTCCCTCCGAGCAGTACTTC. Residues: CASGGRGLPSEQYF.

This rearrangement joins TRBV19 to TRBJ1-1, with 8 bases aligning to TRBD1. Germline values: CDR1 LNHDA, CDR2 SQIVND (reference sequence). The CDR3 runs 13 residues. J lost 6 bases, V lost 4 bases, and 4 bases had no gene match. The CDR3 spells CASSKHRGAEAFF. The CDR3 coding sequence is TGTGCCAGTAGTAAACACAGGGGGGCTGAAGCTTTCTTT.

Sample share makes this clonotype medium-sized. The chain couples TRBV29-1 to TRBJ2-7; 9 nucleotides line up with TRBD1. Germline CDR1 is SQVTM and CDR2 is ANQGSEA. The trim removed 4 bases at V and 9 bases at J, leaving 10 bases unmatched. The CDR3 has 13 amino acids. CDR3 coding DNA: TGCAGCGTTGGCGGGACAGGGTATCGCGGGCAGTACTTC. As protein: CSVGGTGYRGQYF.

This clonotype was seen a few times. This chain joins TRBV30 and TRBJ1-1, with D tentatively TRBD1 (6 bases). Trimming cost V 1 base and J 5 bases, with 11 bases left between them. The CDR3 consists of 13 residues. The germline V gene encodes CDR1 GTSNPN and CDR2 SVGIG (reference sequence). In DNA form, the CDR3 reads TGTGCCTGGAGTGCTAGAGGGGGGACTGAAGCTTTCTTT. Amino acids: CAWSARGGTEAFF.

The rearrangement joins TRBV6-4 to TRBJ1-2; 10 bases align to TRBD1. CDR1 MRHNA and CDR2 SNTAGT come from the germline V gene. This CDR3 contains 15 residues. The V and J ends lost 4 bases and 0 bases, in that order; junction bases with no gene match: 2. In DNA, the CDR3 is TGTGCCAGCAGTGTCGGACAGGGGGCTAACTATGGCTACACCTTC. It encodes CASSVGQGANYGYTF.

This clonotype has a handful of counts. V gene TRBV24-1 combines with J gene TRBJ2-3; 9 bases match TRBD1. V lost 3 bases and J lost 3; bases outside the gene matches: 3. From germline, CDR1 is KGHDR and CDR2 SFDVKD. CDR3 length: 15 amino acids. For the CDR3, the DNA is TGTGCCACCAGTGATGGGACAGGGAGGACAGATACGCAGTATTTT. Its protein product is CATSDGTGRTDTQYF.